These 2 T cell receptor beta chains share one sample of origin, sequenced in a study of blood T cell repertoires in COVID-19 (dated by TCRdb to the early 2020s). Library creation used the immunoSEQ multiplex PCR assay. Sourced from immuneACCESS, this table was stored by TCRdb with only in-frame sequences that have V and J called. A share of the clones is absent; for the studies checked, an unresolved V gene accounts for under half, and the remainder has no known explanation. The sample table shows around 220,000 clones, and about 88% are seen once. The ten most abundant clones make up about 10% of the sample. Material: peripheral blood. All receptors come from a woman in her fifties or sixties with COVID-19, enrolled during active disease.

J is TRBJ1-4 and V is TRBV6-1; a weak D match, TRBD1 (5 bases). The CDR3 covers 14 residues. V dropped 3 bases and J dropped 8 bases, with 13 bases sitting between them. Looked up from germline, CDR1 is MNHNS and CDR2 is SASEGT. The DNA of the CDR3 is TGTGCCAGCAGTGAGGGGGGGGTTGGGGAAAAACTGTTTTTT. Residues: CASSEGGVGEKLFF.

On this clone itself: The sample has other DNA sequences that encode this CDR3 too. The CDR3: CASSLSSYEQYF. The CDR3 nucleotides are TGTGCCAGCAGCCTCTCCTCCTACGAGCAGTACTTC. The genes are TRBV7-8 and TRBJ2-7; D is unclear. CDR3 length: 12 amino acids. Germline CDR1 is SGHVS and CDR2 is FQNEAQ. V lost 5 bases and J 0 bases, leaving 5 bases between the germline ends. Full variable domain (missing parts from reference TRBV7-8 and TRBJ2-7): GAGVSQSPRYKVAKRGQDVALRCDPISGHVSLFWYQQALGQGPEFLTYFQNEAQLDKSGLPSDRFFAERPEGSVSTLKIQRTQQEDSAVYLCASSLSSYEQYFGPGTRLTVT.